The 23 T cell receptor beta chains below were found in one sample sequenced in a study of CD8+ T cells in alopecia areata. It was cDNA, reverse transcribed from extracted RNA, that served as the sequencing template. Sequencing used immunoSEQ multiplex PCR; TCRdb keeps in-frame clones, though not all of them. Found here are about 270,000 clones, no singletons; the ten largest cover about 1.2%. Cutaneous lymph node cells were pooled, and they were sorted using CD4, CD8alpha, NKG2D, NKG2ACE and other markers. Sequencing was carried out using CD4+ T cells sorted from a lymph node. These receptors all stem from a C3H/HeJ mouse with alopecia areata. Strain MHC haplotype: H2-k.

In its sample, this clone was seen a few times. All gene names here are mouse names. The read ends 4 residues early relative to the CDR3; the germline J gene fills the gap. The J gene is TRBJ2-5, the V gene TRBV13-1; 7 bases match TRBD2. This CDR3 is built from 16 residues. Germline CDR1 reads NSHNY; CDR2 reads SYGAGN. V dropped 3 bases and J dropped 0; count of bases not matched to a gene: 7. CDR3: CASSVAAWGNQDTQYF. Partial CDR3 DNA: TGTGCCAGCAGTGTCGCCGCCTGGGGGAACCAAGAC.

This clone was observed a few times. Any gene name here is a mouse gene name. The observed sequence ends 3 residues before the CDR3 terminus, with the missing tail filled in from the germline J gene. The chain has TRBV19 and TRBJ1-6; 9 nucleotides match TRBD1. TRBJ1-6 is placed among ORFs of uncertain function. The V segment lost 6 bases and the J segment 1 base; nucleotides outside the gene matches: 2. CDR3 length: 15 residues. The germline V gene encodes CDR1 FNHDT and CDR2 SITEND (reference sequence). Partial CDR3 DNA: TGTGCCAGCAAGGGGACAGGGTCCTATAATTCGCCC. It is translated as CASKGTGSYNSP. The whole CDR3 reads CASKGTGSYNSPLYF.

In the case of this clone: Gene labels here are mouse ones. The CDR3 protein is CASSDRDGEVFF. The CDR3 bases that were read are TGTGCCAGCAGTGACAGGGATGGA. This rearrangement joins TRBV13-3 to TRBJ1-1, with TRBD1 as a possible D gene (5 bases). The CDR3 end is not reached by the read, which stops 4 residues before it; the germline J gene fills it in. The CDR3 runs 12 residues. CDR1 and CDR2 from the germline V gene are NNHDY and SYVADS.

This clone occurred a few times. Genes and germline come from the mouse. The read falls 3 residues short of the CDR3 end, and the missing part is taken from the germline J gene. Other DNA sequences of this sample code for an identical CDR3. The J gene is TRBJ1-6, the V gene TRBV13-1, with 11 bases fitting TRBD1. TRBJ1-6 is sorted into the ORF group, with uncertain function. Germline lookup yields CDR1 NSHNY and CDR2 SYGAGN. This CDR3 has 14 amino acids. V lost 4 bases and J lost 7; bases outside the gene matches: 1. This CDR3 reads CASSRDRGNSPLYF. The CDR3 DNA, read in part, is TGTGCCAGCAGTCGGGACAGGGGGAATTCGCCC.

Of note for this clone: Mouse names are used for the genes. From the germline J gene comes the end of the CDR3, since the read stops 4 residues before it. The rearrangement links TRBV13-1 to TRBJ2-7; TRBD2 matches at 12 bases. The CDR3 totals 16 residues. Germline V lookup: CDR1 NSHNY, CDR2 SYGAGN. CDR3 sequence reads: CASSDADWGGADEQYF. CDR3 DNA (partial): TGTGCCAGCAGTGATGCTGACTGGGGGGGCGCTGAT.

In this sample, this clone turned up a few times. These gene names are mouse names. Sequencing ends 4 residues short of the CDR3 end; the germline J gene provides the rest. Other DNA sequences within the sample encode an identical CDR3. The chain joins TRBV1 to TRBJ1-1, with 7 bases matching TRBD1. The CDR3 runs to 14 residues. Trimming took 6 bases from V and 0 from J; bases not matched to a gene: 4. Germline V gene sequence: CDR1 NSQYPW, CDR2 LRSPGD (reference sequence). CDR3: CTCSPGQANTEVFF. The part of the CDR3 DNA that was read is TGCACCTGCAGCCCAGGACAGGCAAACACA.

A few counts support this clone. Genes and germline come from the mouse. The CDR3 bases that were read are TGTGCCAGCAGTATGGGGACAGGGGAAGGCGCAGAA. This sequence encodes CASSMGTGEGAE. The whole CDR3 sequence is CASSMGTGEGAETLYF. V gene TRBV19 combines with J gene TRBJ2-3; 10 nucleotides line up with TRBD1. The read halts 4 residues ahead of the CDR3 end, with the missing end drawn from the germline J gene. Trimming removed 2 bases from V and 3 bases from J; junction bases left unmatched: 6. The V gene's germline CDR1 is FNHDT and CDR2 SITEND (reference sequence). The CDR3 is 16 residues long.

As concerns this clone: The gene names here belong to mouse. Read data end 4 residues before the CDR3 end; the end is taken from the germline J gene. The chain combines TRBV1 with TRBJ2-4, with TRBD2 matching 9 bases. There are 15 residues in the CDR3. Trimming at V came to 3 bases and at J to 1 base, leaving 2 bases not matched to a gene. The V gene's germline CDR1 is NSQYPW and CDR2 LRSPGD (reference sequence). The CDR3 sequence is CTCSAGGARQNTLYF. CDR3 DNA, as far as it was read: TGCACCTGCAGTGCTGGGGGGGCGCGTCAAAAC.

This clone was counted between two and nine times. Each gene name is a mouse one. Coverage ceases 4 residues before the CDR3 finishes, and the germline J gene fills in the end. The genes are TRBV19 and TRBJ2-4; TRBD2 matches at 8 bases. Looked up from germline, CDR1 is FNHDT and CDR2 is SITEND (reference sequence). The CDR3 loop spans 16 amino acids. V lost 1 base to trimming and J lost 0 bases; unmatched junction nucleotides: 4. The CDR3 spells CASSILGGPSQNTLYF. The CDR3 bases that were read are TGTGCCAGCAGTATACTGGGGGGCCCCAGTCAAAAC.

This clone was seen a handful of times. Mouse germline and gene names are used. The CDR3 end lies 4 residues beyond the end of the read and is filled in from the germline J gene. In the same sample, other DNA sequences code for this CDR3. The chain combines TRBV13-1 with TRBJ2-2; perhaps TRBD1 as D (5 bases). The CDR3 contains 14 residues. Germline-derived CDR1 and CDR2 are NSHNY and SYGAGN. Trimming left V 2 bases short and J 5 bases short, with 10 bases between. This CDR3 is CASSERGGTGQLYF. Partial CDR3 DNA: TGTGCCAGCAGTGAGAGGGGAGGTACCGGG.

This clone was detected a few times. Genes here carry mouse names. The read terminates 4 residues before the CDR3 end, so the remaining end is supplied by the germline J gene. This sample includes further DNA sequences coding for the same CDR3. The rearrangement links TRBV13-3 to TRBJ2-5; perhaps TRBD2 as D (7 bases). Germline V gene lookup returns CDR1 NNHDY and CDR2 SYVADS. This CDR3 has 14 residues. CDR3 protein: CASSDRGAPDTQYF. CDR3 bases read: TGTGCCAGCAGTGATAGGGGGGCACCAGAC. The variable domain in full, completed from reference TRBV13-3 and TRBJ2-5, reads EAAVTQSPRSKVAVTGGKVTLSCHQTNNHDYMYWYRQDTGHGLRLIHYSYVADSTEKGDIPDGYKASRPSQENFSLILELASLSQTAVYFCASSDRGAPDTQYFGPGTRLLVL.

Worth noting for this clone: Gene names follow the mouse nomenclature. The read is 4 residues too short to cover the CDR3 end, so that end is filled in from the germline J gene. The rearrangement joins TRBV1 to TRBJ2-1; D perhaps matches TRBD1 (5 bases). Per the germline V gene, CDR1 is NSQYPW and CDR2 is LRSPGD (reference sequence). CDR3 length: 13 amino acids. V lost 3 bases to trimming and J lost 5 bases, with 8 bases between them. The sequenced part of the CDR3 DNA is TGCACCTGCAGTGCCCAGGGAGATGCT. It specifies CTCSAQGDA. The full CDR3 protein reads CTCSAQGDAEQFF.

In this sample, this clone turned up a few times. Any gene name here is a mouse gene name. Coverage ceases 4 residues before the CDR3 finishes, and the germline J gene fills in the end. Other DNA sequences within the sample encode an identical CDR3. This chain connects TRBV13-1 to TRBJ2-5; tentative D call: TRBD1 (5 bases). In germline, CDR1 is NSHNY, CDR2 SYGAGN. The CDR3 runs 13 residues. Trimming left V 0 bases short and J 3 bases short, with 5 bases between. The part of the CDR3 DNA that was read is TGTGCCAGCAGTGATGAGGGGCAAGAC. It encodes CASSDEGQD. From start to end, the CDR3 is CASSDEGQDTQYF.

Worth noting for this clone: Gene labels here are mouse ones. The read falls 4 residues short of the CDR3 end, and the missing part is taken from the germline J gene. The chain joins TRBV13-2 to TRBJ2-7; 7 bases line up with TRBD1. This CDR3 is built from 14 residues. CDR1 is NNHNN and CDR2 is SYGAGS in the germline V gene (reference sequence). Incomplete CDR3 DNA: TGTGCCAGCGGTGATGAGACAGGGCGTTAT. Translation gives CASGDETGRY. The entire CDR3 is CASGDETGRYEQYF.

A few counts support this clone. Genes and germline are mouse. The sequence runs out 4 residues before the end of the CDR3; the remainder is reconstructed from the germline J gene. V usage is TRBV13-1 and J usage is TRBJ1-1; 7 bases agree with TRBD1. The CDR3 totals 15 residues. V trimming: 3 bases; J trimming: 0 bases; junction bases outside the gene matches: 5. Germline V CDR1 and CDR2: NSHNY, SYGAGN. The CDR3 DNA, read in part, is TGTGCCAGCAGTGGGGGACAGTCTGCAAACACA. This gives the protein CASSGGQSANT. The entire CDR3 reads CASSGGQSANTEVFF.

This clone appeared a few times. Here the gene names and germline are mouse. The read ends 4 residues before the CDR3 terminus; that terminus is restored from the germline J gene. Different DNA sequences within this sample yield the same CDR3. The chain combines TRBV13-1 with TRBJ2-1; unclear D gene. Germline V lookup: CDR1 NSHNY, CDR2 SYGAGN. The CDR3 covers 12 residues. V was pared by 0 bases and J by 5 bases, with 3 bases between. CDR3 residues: CASSDADAEQFF. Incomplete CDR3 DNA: TGTGCCAGCAGTGATGCAGATGCT.

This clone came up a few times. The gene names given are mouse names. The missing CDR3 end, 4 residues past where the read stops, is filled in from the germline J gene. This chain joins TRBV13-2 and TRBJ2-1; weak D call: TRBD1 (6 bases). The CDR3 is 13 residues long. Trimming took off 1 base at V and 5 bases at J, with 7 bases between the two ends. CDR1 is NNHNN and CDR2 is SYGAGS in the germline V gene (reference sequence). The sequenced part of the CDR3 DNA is TGTGCCAGCGGTGATAGGACAGATGCT. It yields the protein CASGDRTDA. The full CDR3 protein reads CASGDRTDAEQFF.

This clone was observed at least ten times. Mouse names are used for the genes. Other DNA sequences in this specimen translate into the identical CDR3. The sequenced part of the CDR3 DNA is TGTGCCAGCAGTCAGGGGGCGAGTGCAGAA. Its translation: CASSQGASAE. In full, the CDR3 is CASSQGASAETLYF. The V gene is TRBV19, the J gene TRBJ2-3; TRBD1 aligns across 8 bases. The read terminates 4 residues ahead of where the CDR3 ends, so the germline J gene completes it. The CDR3 loop spans 14 amino acids. The germline CDR1 and CDR2 sequences are FNHDT and SITEND (reference sequence). The V gene end was trimmed by 4 bases and the J gene end by 0 bases; junction bases not matched to a gene: 1.

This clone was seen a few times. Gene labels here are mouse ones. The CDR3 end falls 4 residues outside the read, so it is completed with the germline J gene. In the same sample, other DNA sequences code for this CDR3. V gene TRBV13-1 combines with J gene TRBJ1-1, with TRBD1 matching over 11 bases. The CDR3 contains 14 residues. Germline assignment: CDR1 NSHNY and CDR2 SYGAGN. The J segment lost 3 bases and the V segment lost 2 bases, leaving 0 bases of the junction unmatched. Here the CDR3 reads CASSEGQGDTEVFF. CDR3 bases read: TGTGCCAGCAGTGAGGGACAGGGGGACACA.

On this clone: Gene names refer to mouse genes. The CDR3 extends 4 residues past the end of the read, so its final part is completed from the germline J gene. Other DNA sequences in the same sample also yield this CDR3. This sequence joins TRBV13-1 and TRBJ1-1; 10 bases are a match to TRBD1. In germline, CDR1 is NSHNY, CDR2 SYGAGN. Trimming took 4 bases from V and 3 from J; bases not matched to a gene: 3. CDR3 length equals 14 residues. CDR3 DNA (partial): TGTGCCAGCAGTCGACAGGGGGCTGACACA. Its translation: CASSRQGADT. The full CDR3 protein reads CASSRQGADTEVFF.

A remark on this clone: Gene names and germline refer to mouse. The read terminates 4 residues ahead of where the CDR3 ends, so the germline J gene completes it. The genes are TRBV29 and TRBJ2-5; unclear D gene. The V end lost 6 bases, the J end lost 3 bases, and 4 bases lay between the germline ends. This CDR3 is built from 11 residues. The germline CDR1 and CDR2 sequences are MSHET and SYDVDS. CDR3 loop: CASRQQDTQYF. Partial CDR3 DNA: TGTGCTAGCAGACAACAAGAC. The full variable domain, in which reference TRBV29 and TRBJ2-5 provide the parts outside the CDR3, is DMKVTQMPRYLIKRMGENVLLECGQDMSHETMYWYRQDPGLGLQLIYISYDVDSNSEGDIPKGYRVSRKKREHFSLILDSAKTNQTSVYFCASRQQDTQYFGPGTRLLVL.

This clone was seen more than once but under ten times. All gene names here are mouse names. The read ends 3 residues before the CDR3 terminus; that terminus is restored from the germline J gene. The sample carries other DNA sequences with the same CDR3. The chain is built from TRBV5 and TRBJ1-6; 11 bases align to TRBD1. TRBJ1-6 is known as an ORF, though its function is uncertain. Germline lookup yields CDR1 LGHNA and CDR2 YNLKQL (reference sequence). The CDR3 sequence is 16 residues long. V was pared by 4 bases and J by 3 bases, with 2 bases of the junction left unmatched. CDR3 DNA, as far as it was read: TGTGCCAGCAGCCCGGGACAGGGGGTCTATAATTCGCCC. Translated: CASSPGQGVYNSP. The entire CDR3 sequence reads CASSPGQGVYNSPLYF.

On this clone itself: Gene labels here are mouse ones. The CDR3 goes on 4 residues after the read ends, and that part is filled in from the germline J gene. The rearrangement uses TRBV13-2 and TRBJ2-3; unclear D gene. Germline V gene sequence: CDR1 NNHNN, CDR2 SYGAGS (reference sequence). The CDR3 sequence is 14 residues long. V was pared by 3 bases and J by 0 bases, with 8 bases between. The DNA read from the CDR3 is TGTGCCAGCGGTGCCCCAACTAGTGCAGAA. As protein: CASGAPTSAE. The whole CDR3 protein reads CASGAPTSAETLYF.